This TCR beta chain was sequenced during a study of blood T cell repertoires in COVID-19 (TCRdb year 2020). Turning to the overall study: Samples from collaborators originated in the United States, Italy and Spain and spanned both the acute and convalescent phases of COVID-19. The dataset comprised deeply sampled blood TCRbeta repertoires from subjects exposed to, actively infected with, or recovered from COVID-19. The repertoires were released in a freely available public database meant as a resource for research on the immune response to SARS-CoV-2. Nearly every sample came with metadata listing a de-identified subject ID, COVID-19 status, age in years and sex. The samples were drawn from the first 160 participants of the ongoing ImmuneRACE study and from 1,254 subjects provided by 6 global collaborators. The prospective study material was composed of cDNA or gDNA derived from T cells, B-cell-depleted T cells, or PBMCs. Where available, HLA class I and class II types were taken from metadata supplied by the sample provider and were not determined by assay-based typing. Overall results and qualifications from the work: The quantity of clinical and demographic metadata differed by source and by participant and was supplied without curation.

About this clone itself: This clone's antigen is unknown. No base quality values were provided; no much bigger clone lies one nucleotide off.

The CDR3 holds 16 amino acids from the cysteine to the phenylalanine. Of all the DNA, just the CDR3 is kept, 48 bases in frame from base 1. Unmatched junction bases come to 4, with V trimmed by 1 base and J by 1 base. Based on the germline V gene, the CDR1 and CDR2 sequences are SGHTA and FQGNSA. At one collaborating source in Seattle, patients were enrolled during active infection and were followed longitudinally through the course of disease. Whole blood was collected in K2EDTA tubes by collaborating institutions according to the institutions' own protocols. Collaborator samples were shipped for TCRbeta analysis as frozen whole blood, isolated PBMCs, or DNA extracted from either sample type. TCRbeta CDR3 regions were amplified from genomic DNA using the immunoSEQ Assay, a bias-controlled multiplex PCR. Turning to the authors' computational methods: Nucleated cell counts per sample were estimated from amplification of reference gene primers within the assay. To quantify the absolute abundance of each unique TCRbeta CDR3 rearrangement, sequence reads were collapsed and filtered. For each sample, productive Simpson clonality was calculated as the square root of Simpson's diversity index across productive rearrangements. Here the immuneACCESS table is served through TCRdb, limited to in-frame sequences with V and J called. Missing clones are a known gap in these copies; in checked studies unresolved V genes cover under half, and the rest lacks a known reason. The V and J calls and the clone size are those of that table, but D and trimming were determined from the DNA. The sample yields 450,000 or so clones; approximately 90% were counted once. 0.75% to 0.85% of the sample is in the top ten clones.

This TCR was sampled from a man aged 18 to 29 with COVID-19, enrolled during active disease. Sequencing input: peripheral blood. The sequence links TRBV7-2 to TRBJ2-1, with TRBD2 matching 7 junction bases. The CDR3 loop reads CASSLGGGRSYNEQFF. The base sequence is TGTGCCAGCAGCTTAGGCGGCGGGAGATCCTACAATGAGCAGTTCTTC.